This entry lists 29 T cell receptor beta chains sequenced from one sample in a study of identical twins. TCRdb re-called the 5' RACE reads through MiXCR, storing one row per CDR3 protein. The data show 450,000 to 650,000 distinct CDR3 sequences, with around 9.6% seen just once and roughly 3.2% held by the top ten. The same sample was also used in a study of yellow fever vaccine responses in identical twins.

Sequencing was performed on PBMCs. These receptors were obtained from a woman aged 18-29 years in good health.

This clonotype was detected ten times or more. The genes are TRBV15 and TRBJ2-6, with TRBD1 as a possible D gene (5 bases). Trimming took 2 bases from V and 3 from J, leaving 5 bases between them. CDR3 length equals 14 residues. Germline V gene lookup returns CDR1 LNHNV and CDR2 YYDKDF (reference sequence). CDR3 in amino acids: CATSRQGGANVLTF. In DNA, the CDR3 is TGTGCCACCAGCAGACAGGGTGGGGCCAACGTCCTGACTTTC.

The CDR3 DNA is TGCGCCAGCAGCCTTCCCGGCTTAGACATGAACACTGAAGCTTTCTTT. Translating it yields CASSLPGLDMNTEAFF. This chain joins TRBV5-1 and TRBJ1-1; no clear D. Between the trimmed V and J ends, which lost 4 bases and 0 bases, there was a span of 16 bases. CDR3 length: 16 residues. Germline loops: CDR1 SGHRS, CDR2 YFSETQ.

This clonotype came up a few times. The chain has TRBV28 and TRBJ2-7; 11 bases fit TRBD2. Germline trimming cut 4 bases from V and 4 bases from J; bases unmatched to any gene: 9. This CDR3 has 16 amino acids. Looked up from germline, CDR1 is MDHEN and CDR2 is SYDVKM. CDR3 amino acids: CASSSSGTSGRYEQYF. Here the CDR3 DNA reads TGTGCCAGCAGTTCCTCGGGGACTAGCGGAAGGTACGAGCAGTACTTC.

The CDR3 DNA is TGTGCCACCAGCAGAGGTGGGACACTAAACATTCAGTACTTC. It encodes CATSRGGTLNIQYF. The genes are TRBV15 and TRBJ2-4; D might be TRBD1 (6 bases). Trimming stripped 1 base from V and 6 bases from J, with 10 bases between. CDR1 is LNHNV and CDR2 is YYDKDF in the germline V gene (reference sequence). The CDR3 spans 14 residues. The variable domain in full, with the rest retrieved from reference TRBV15 and TRBJ2-4, is DAMVIQNPRYQVTQFGKPVTLSCSQTLNHNVMYWYQQKSSQAPKLLFHYYDKDFNNEADTPDNFQSRRPNTSFCFLDIRSPGLGDTAMYLCATSRGGTLNIQYFGAGTRLSVL.

This sequence joins TRBV3-1 and TRBJ1-6; weak D call: TRBD1 (6 bases). The CDR3 runs 16 residues. Per germline, CDR1 LGHDT and CDR2 YNNKEL (reference sequence). V dropped 4 bases and J dropped 0 bases, with 10 bases sitting between them. Here the CDR3 reads CASSPLDSSYNSPLHF. The CDR3 DNA reads TGTGCCAGCAGCCCCTTGGACAGCTCCTATAATTCACCCCTCCACTTT.

This clonotype was seen only a few times. This chain uses TRBV5-1 with TRBJ2-1; the D gene is possibly TRBD1 (6 bases). CDR1 is SGHRS and CDR2 is YFSETQ in the germline V gene. This CDR3 comprises 16 residues. The germline V and J ends were trimmed by 0 bases and 3 bases, with 13 bases remaining between them. The CDR3 spells CASSLARGHNYNEQFF. The DNA of the CDR3 is TGCGCCAGCAGCTTGGCACGGGGACACAACTACAATGAGCAGTTCTTC.

The CDR3 DNA sequence: TGTGCCAGCAGCTTGAGGGCGGGGGGACTACCCTTCGGTACGCAGTATTTT. Amino acid sequence: CASSLRAGGLPFGTQYF. The chain couples TRBV5-6 to TRBJ2-3; 8 nucleotides match TRBD2. The germline CDR1 and CDR2 sequences are SGHDT and YYEEEE. V lost 1 base, J lost 8 bases, and 15 bases stayed unmatched. This CDR3 comprises 17 residues.

This clonotype was observed many times. The genes are TRBV20-1 and TRBJ2-1; D gene uncertain. CDR3 length: 15 amino acids. The V and J ends lost 1 base and 0 bases respectively, with 10 bases between them. Germline V gene sequence: CDR1 DFQATT, CDR2 SNEGSKA (reference sequence). The CDR3 sequence is CSARGRRTSYNEQFF. The CDR3 DNA sequence: TGCAGTGCTAGAGGACGACGGACCTCCTACAATGAGCAGTTCTTC.

The sample holds a few counts of this clonotype. This chain links TRBV7-7 with TRBJ2-2; D may be TRBD2 (5 bases). This CDR3 comprises 12 residues. Per germline, CDR1 SSHAT and CDR2 FNYEAQ (reference sequence). The CDR3 DNA reads as TGTGCTGTGACGGAGGACACCGGGGAGCTGTTTTTT. Amino acids: CAVTEDTGELFF.

In its sample, this clonotype was seen a few times. This sequence joins TRBV20-1 and TRBJ2-3, with 8 bases identical to TRBD2. Germline CDR1 DFQATT, CDR2 SNEGSKA (reference sequence). The CDR3 runs to 15 residues. The CDR3: CSGGGEVYFTDTQYF. CDR3 nucleotides: TGCAGCGGGGGGGGGGAGGTCTATTTCACAGATACGCAGTATTTT.

This clonotype was counted many times. V and J are TRBV15 and TRBJ1-2; weak D call: TRBD1 (6 bases). V was cut by 4 bases and J by 2 bases, with 11 bases left in between. The CDR3 contains 14 residues. Germline CDR1 is LNHNV and CDR2 is YYDKDF (reference sequence). CDR3 DNA: TGTGCCACCAGCAAAACAGGGAGCAACTATGGCTACACCTTC. Translating it yields CATSKTGSNYGYTF.

This clonotype came up many times. The chain couples TRBV15 to TRBJ2-2; the match to TRBD1 covers 7 bases. The CDR3 covers 17 residues. From germline, CDR1 is LNHNV and CDR2 YYDKDF (reference sequence). The V segment lost 0 bases and the J segment 0 bases; nucleotides outside the gene matches: 4. This chain's CDR3 is CATSRDPGQPNTGELFF. DNA of the CDR3: TGTGCCACCAGCAGAGATCCGGGACAGCCGAACACCGGGGAGCTGTTTTTT.

The chain employs TRBV5-1 and TRBJ2-7, with 12 nucleotides matching TRBD2. CDR3 length equals 16 residues. With V trimmed by 2 bases and J by 5 bases, 8 bases remained unmatched. The germline V gene has CDR1 SGHRS and CDR2 YFSETQ. CDR3 region: CASSFRTSGAHDEQYF. The CDR3 coding sequence is TGCGCCAGCAGCTTCAGGACTAGCGGGGCCCACGACGAGCAGTACTTC.

There are many counts of this clonotype. The V and J genes are TRBV29-1 and TRBJ2-1; 7 bases fit TRBD2. The CDR3 extends over 14 amino acids. The trim removed 6 bases at V and 4 bases at J, leaving 9 bases unmatched. Per germline, CDR1 SQVTM and CDR2 ANQGSEA. CDR3 sequence (DNA): TGCAGCGTCGGGAGGCCACACCCTTACAATGAGCAGTTCTTC. Encoded protein: CSVGRPHPYNEQFF.

This clonotype was seen many times. This CDR3 reads CASSPPGPGELFF. CDR3 DNA: TGTGCCAGCTCACCACCGGGCCCCGGGGAGCTGTTTTTT. V is TRBV18 and J is TRBJ2-2; unclear D gene. Looked up from germline, CDR1 is KGHSH and CDR2 is LQKENI. V was pared by 0 bases and J by 6 bases, with 5 bases between. The CDR3 covers 13 residues.

Concerning this clonotype: The conserved final phenylalanine or tryptophan is absent from the CDR3, which likely points to a read error. The gene calls are TRBV5-1 and TRBJ2-1; 12 bases map to TRBD2. This CDR3 has 17 residues. Germline values: CDR1 SGHRS, CDR2 YFSETQ. The junction had 7 bases not matched to a gene; V was cut back by 1 base and J by 5 bases. In nucleotides, the CDR3 is TGCGCCAGCAGCTTGCGGTCTAGCGGGGGGGCCGACAATGAGCAGTTCCTC. Its protein is CASSLRSSGGADNEQFL.

The rearrangement joins TRBV24-1 to TRBJ2-7; D not certain. The CDR3 totals 13 residues. Per germline, CDR1 KGHDR and CDR2 SFDVKD. Trimming pared 6 bases from V and 3 bases from J, leaving 11 bases between. CDR3 sequence reads: CATSSSGVYEQYF. CDR3 DNA: TGTGCCACCAGTTCGAGTGGAGTCTACGAGCAGTACTTC.

This clonotype was observed a few times. The chain carries TRBV12-3 or TRBV12-4 and TRBJ2-7; 8 bases map to TRBD1. The trim removed 3 bases at V and 2 bases at J, leaving 9 bases unmatched. The CDR3 runs 16 residues. The CDR3 DNA follows: TGTGCCAGCAGTTTCCTCCAGGGGGCAAACCCCTACGAGCAGTACTTC. It codes for CASSFLQGANPYEQYF.

The table lists this clonotype with many counts. The gene calls are TRBV3-1 and TRBJ2-5, with 10 bases identical to TRBD2. Germline V gene lookup returns CDR1 LGHDT and CDR2 YNNKEL (reference sequence). V lost 0 bases, J lost 0 bases, and 1 base stayed unmatched. The CDR3 is made up of 16 amino acids. DNA for the CDR3: TGTGCCAGCAGCCAAGAAACTAGCGGGGACCAAGAGACCCAGTACTTC. This translates into CASSQETSGDQETQYF.

Comments on this clonotype: The junction and the germline gene differ at one end; a read error may be behind it. The chain employs TRBV3-1 and TRBJ2-6; D might be TRBD2 (5 bases). The CDR3 spans 17 residues. Germline CDR1 and CDR2: LGHDT and YNNKEL (reference sequence). The DNA for the CDR3 is TGTGCCACCAGCCTCCCCGGGGAAGAAATTGGGGCCAACGTCCTGACTTTC. Residues: CATSLPGEEIGANVLTF.

This clonotype occurred a few times. The chain recombines TRBV12-3 or TRBV12-4 with TRBJ2-7; perhaps TRBD2 as D (7 bases). V gave up 3 bases and J gave up 3 bases, with 15 bases separating them. The CDR3 runs to 15 residues. Here the CDR3 reads CASSFGGALFYEQYF. CDR3 nucleotides: TGTGCCAGCAGTTTTGGGGGGGCGCTTTTCTACGAGCAGTACTTC.

This CDR3 is CASKLAGGSDEQYF. CDR3 sequence (DNA): TGTGCCAGCAAACTAGCGGGAGGTAGTGACGAGCAGTACTTC. This chain connects TRBV28 to TRBJ2-7, with 12 bases identical to TRBD2. J gave up 5 bases and V 7 bases, and 6 bases lay outside the gene matches. Germline V gene lookup returns CDR1 MDHEN and CDR2 SYDVKM. CDR3 size: 14 residues.

This clonotype occurred a few times. V gene TRBV30 combines with J gene TRBJ2-5, with a weak D call TRBD2 (6 bases). Trimming took 0 bases from V and 4 from J, leaving 9 bases between them. This CDR3 comprises 13 residues. Germline V gene sequence: CDR1 GTSNPN, CDR2 SVGIG (reference sequence). The CDR3 DNA reads TGTGCCTGGAGTGTTCAGGGACTAGAGACCCAGTACTTC. Translating it yields CAWSVQGLETQYF.

This clonotype came up a few times. The chain carries TRBV27 and TRBJ2-1; D gene unclear. Germline CDR1 reads MNHEY; CDR2 reads SMNVEV (reference sequence). The germline V and J ends were trimmed by 8 bases and 16 bases, with 15 bases remaining between them. CDR3 size: 10 residues. CDR3 amino acids: CASARPKPFF. In DNA form, the CDR3 reads TGTGCCAGCGCTAGACCTAAGCCTTTCTTC.

J is TRBJ2-1 and V is TRBV15, with a weak D call TRBD2 (5 bases). This CDR3 region has 15 residues. In germline, CDR1 is LNHNV, CDR2 YYDKDF (reference sequence). V lost 4 bases, J lost 2 bases, and 12 bases lay in between. The CDR3 spells CATSINRDPYNEQFF. As DNA, the CDR3 is TGTGCCACCAGCATTAACCGGGATCCCTACAATGAGCAGTTCTTC.

A few counts support this clonotype. The chain joins TRBV20-1 to TRBJ2-3, with D perhaps matching TRBD2 (5 bases). The germline V gene encodes CDR1 DFQATT and CDR2 SNEGSKA (reference sequence). The V end was cut by 5 bases, the J end by 0 bases, with 12 bases between. The length of the CDR3 is 14 residues. CDR3 sequence reads: CSAPSWESTDTQYF. CDR3 nucleotide sequence: TGCAGTGCTCCCTCGTGGGAGAGCACAGATACGCAGTATTTT.

This clonotype was observed a handful of times. The rearrangement uses TRBV6-1 and TRBJ1-1; D unclear. This CDR3 comprises 14 residues. V lost 3 bases to trimming and J lost 0 bases, with 8 bases between them. The germline V gene encodes CDR1 MNHNS and CDR2 SASEGT. The DNA of the CDR3 is TGTGCCAGCAGTGAGATGGATATGAACACTGAAGCTTTCTTT. As protein: CASSEMDMNTEAFF.

This chain connects TRBV2 to TRBJ2-1; the D gene is possibly TRBD2 (5 bases). CDR3 length: 14 residues. Trimming stripped 4 bases from V and 2 bases from J, with 9 bases between. Germline V gene data show CDR1 as SNHLY and CDR2 as FYNNEI. The CDR3 loop reads CASSGGPTYNEQFF. The CDR3, as DNA: TGTGCCAGCAGTGGCGGGCCTACCTACAATGAGCAGTTCTTC.

This clonotype occurred many times. The chain recombines TRBV28 with TRBJ2-7; 12 nucleotides agree with TRBD2. Trimming took 4 bases from V and 3 from J; bases not matched to a gene: 4. Germline values: CDR1 MDHEN, CDR2 SYDVKM. The CDR3 spans 15 residues. The CDR3 loop is CASSSRLAGVYEQYF. The CDR3 DNA reads TGTGCCAGCAGTTCCCGACTAGCGGGAGTCTACGAGCAGTACTTC.